This T cell receptor beta chain was identified during a study of blood T cells in healthy people across ages. In the study overall: Researchers report that template switching captured about one barcoded beta molecule per two T cells.

It was with a sample-barcoded 5' primer and a J-beta primer mix that a second PCR of about 7 to 12 cycles was run. TCRdb re-derived calls from the 5' RACE reads in MiXCR, one entry per CDR3 protein. The sample shows about 780,000 distinct CDR3 sequences, more than 35% of them seen only once. This clonotype has just a few counts. The CDR3 has 15 residues. Germline V gene sequence: CDR1 LGHNA, CDR2 YNFKEQ. The V gene lost 1 base and the J gene lost 0 bases, with 10 bases spanning the gap. The sequence was collected from a man older than 75 in good health. V and J are TRBV4-2 and TRBJ2-7; D remains ambiguous. The material sequenced was blood. The CDR3 loop reads CASSQVSLASYEQYF. The CDR3 nucleotides are TGTGCCAGCAGCCAAGTTTCTCTCGCCTCCTACGAGCAGTACTTC.